A single sample is the source of the 17 T cell receptor beta chains below, sequenced in a study of T cell responses to AZD1222 COVID-19 vaccine. Assay: immunoSEQ multiplex PCR; the TCRdb copy retains only in-frame clones and omits some. The sample contains 70,000 or so clones, over 60% of which appear only once. This specimen was peripheral blood, taken on day 0 of AZD1222 vaccination. The receptors shown here come from an adult in good health.

The chain uses TRBV28 and TRBJ1-3; perhaps TRBD1 as D (5 bases). Deletions cut 6 bases from V and 4 bases from J, with 19 bases between. The CDR3 runs to 16 residues. CDR1 and CDR2 (germline): MDHEN, SYDVKM. The CDR3 region has the DNA TGTGCCAGCAGCCGAATTAGGGGCGGTCGGGGAAACACCATATATTTT. This gives the protein CASSRIRGGRGNTIYF.

The chain couples TRBV7-2 to TRBJ2-1; perhaps TRBD2 as D (5 bases). Deletions cut 7 bases from V and 3 bases from J, with 16 bases between. Germline V gene data show CDR1 as SGHTA and CDR2 as FQGNSA. The CDR3 covers 15 residues. The CDR3 reads CASTPTGSYYNEQFF. Here the CDR3 DNA reads TGTGCCAGCACCCCTACGGGGAGTTACTACAATGAGCAGTTCTTC. The whole variable domain, filled in from reference TRBV7-2 and TRBJ2-1, reads GAGVSQSPSNKVTEKGKDVELRCDPISGHTALYWYRQSLGQGLEFLIYFQGNSAPDKSGLPSDRFSAERTGGSVSTLTIQRTQQEDSAVYLCASTPTGSYYNEQFFGPGTRLTVL.

This clone has only a few counts. The chain joins TRBV7-9 to TRBJ2-1; TRBD1 matches at 8 bases. Germline CDR1 and CDR2: SEHNR and FQNEAQ (reference sequence). The CDR3 length is 11 residues. The CDR3 sequence: CAGQGNNEQFF. The CDR3, as DNA: TGTGCAGGACAGGGAAACAATGAGCAGTTCTTC.

The V call is TRBV2, the J call TRBJ1-3; D remains unclear. Germline CDR1 and CDR2: SNHLY and FYNNEI. The CDR3 has 13 amino acids. V gave up 11 bases and J gave up 4 bases, with 15 bases separating them. The DNA for the CDR3 is TGTGCCGGCACCGAGGGAGGGGGAAACACCATATATTTT. It yields the protein CAGTEGGGNTIYF.

This chain uses TRBV29-1 with TRBJ1-3; 10 bases align to TRBD1. Germline assignment: CDR1 SQVTM and CDR2 ANQGSEA. The CDR3 contains 15 residues. J lost 2 bases, V lost 4 bases, and 5 bases had no gene match. The CDR3 sequence is CSVGHGTGAGNTIYF. The CDR3 DNA reads as TGCAGCGTTGGACATGGGACAGGGGCTGGAAACACCATATATTTT.

J is TRBJ1-2 and V is TRBV6-5; D might be TRBD1 (5 bases). CDR3 length: 11 residues. Per germline, CDR1 MNHEY and CDR2 SVGAGI. V lost 11 bases and J lost 7, with 14 bases in between. CDR3 coding DNA: TGTGCCCTATACGGGAGGGGTGGCTACACCTTC. It is translated as CALYGRGGYTF.

This chain connects TRBV19 to TRBJ1-3; possible D gene TRBD1, 5 bases. Germline V gives CDR1 LNHDA, CDR2 SQIVND (reference sequence). V was clipped by 8 bases and J by 0 bases, with 8 bases between them. The CDR3 length is 13 residues. In nucleotides, the CDR3 is TGTGCCAGTTCTCAGGGCTCTGGAAACACCATATATTTT. Translating gives CASSQGSGNTIYF.

The V call is TRBV28, the J call TRBJ2-5; D may be TRBD1 or TRBD2 (5 bases each). Germline V gene sequence: CDR1 MDHEN, CDR2 SYDVKM. V lost 4 bases to trimming and J lost 5 bases, with 20 bases between them. The CDR3 is 16 residues long. The CDR3 DNA reads as TGTGCCAGCAGTTCCCACCTGAGGGGTATGGTGGAGACCCAGTACTTC. As protein: CASSSHLRGMVETQYF.

The gene calls are TRBV28 and TRBJ1-3, with D possibly TRBD1 on 6 matching bases. With 6 bases removed from V and 0 bases from J, the gap between germline ends came to 15 bases. The germline V gene has CDR1 MDHEN and CDR2 SYDVKM. The CDR3 is made up of 16 amino acids. CDR3 in amino acids: CASSGAQGSSGNTIYF. The CDR3 DNA reads as TGTGCCAGCAGCGGCGCGCAGGGGTCCTCTGGAAACACCATATATTTT.

The chain joins TRBV2 to TRBJ1-1; D not certain. Germline V gene data show CDR1 as SNHLY and CDR2 as FYNNEI. Trimming stripped 0 bases from V and 1 base from J, with 15 bases between. CDR3 size: 17 residues. The CDR3 DNA reads as TGTGCCAGCAGTGAAGCGTGGGCATCCAGTGGGAACACTGAAGCTTTCTTT. This sequence encodes CASSEAWASSGNTEAFF. Combining the CDR3 with reference TRBV2 and TRBJ1-1 gives the whole variable domain EPEVTQTPSHQVTQMGQEVILRCVPISNHLYFYWYRQILGQKVEFLVSFYNNEISEKSEIFDDQFSVERPDGSNFTLKIRSTKLEDSAMYFCASSEAWASSGNTEAFFGQGTRLTVV.

The rearrangement uses TRBV7-3 and TRBJ2-3; 12 nucleotides line up with TRBD2. CDR1 and CDR2 from the germline V gene are SGHTA and FQGTGA. J gave up 12 bases and V 5 bases, and 12 bases lay outside the gene matches. CDR3 length: 15 amino acids. The CDR3 region is CASSTSPGLAGSQYF. The CDR3, as DNA: TGTGCCAGCAGCACCTCCCCCGGACTAGCGGGATCTCAGTATTTT.

The chain combines TRBV29-1 with TRBJ1-2; 7 positions match TRBD1. V dropped 6 bases and J dropped 2; count of bases not matched to a gene: 6. Per germline, CDR1 SQVTM and CDR2 ANQGSEA. The CDR3 spans 13 residues. The CDR3 here is CSVWTGPNYGYTF. As DNA, the CDR3 is TGCAGCGTGTGGACAGGCCCCAACTATGGCTACACCTTC. Full variable domain (rest looked up from reference TRBV29-1 and TRBJ1-2): SAVISQKPSRDICQRGTSLTIQCQVDSQVTMMFWYRQQPGQSLTLIATANQGSEATYESGFVIDKFPISRPNLTFSTLTVSNMSPEDSSIYLCSVWTGPNYGYTFGSGTRLTVV.

This clone has more than one count but fewer than ten. The V and J genes are TRBV6-4 and TRBJ1-1, with D uncertain. This CDR3 spans 14 amino acids. Germline lookup yields CDR1 MRHNA and CDR2 SNTAGT. V lost 4 bases to trimming and J lost 1 base, with 10 bases between them. This CDR3 reads CASSASPGNTEAFF. CDR3 in DNA: TGTGCCAGCAGTGCGTCTCCCGGGAACACTGAAGCTTTCTTT.

This chain uses TRBV6-5 with TRBJ1-2; 7 bases are shared with TRBD1. The germline gives CDR1 MNHEY, CDR2 SVGAGI. V lost 2 bases to trimming and J lost 6 bases; unmatched junction nucleotides: 6. This CDR3 has 14 residues. Here the CDR3 reads CASSYLGRGDGYTF. Here the CDR3 DNA reads TGTGCCAGCAGTTACCTGGGCAGGGGGGATGGCTACACCTTC.

This clone was seen only a few times. The V call is TRBV19, the J call TRBJ1-1, with D unresolved. The CDR3 is 13 amino acids. Deletions cut 3 bases from V and 8 bases from J, with 13 bases between. CDR1 and CDR2 (germline): LNHDA, SQIVND (reference sequence). CDR3 nucleotides: TGTGCCAGTAGTATTTTTGGTGGCGTCGAAGCTTTCTTT. Its protein is CASSIFGGVEAFF.

This chain uses TRBV3-1 (or the pseudogene TRBV3-2) with TRBJ2-5; D is possibly TRBD2 (5 bases). V shed 2 bases and J shed 5 bases, with 12 bases lying between them. The V gene's germline CDR1 is LGHDT and CDR2 YNNKEL (reference sequence). The CDR3 loop spans 14 amino acids. CDR3 in amino acids: CASSQKEADETQYF. DNA for the CDR3: TGTGCCAGCAGCCAAAAGGAGGCGGACGAGACCCAGTACTTC.

The rearrangement links TRBV5-6 to TRBJ1-6; tentatively, D is TRBD1 (5 bases). V dropped 3 bases and J dropped 0 bases, with 10 bases sitting between them. Per the germline V gene, CDR1 is SGHDT and CDR2 is YYEEEE. The CDR3 is 16 amino acids. CDR3 in amino acids: CASSWGVGSYNSPLHF. CDR3 DNA sequence: TGTGCCAGCAGCTGGGGGGTTGGCTCCTATAATTCACCCCTCCACTTT. The full variable domain, completed using reference TRBV5-6 and TRBJ1-6, is DAGVTQSPTHLIKTRGQQVTLRCSPKSGHDTVSWYQQALGQGPQFIFQYYEEEERQRGNFPDRFSGHQFPNYSSELNVNALLLGDSALYLCASSWGVGSYNSPLHFGNGTRLTVT.